Following are 28 T cell receptor beta chains from one sample sequenced in a study of blood T cell repertoires in COVID-19. TCRdb's copy holds only in-frame clones and misses some; the assay was immunoSEQ multiplex PCR. This table holds 20,000 to 30,000 clones, more than 75% found once. The sequencing input was peripheral blood. Source of these receptors: a human donor in a cohort sampled during active COVID-19.

This clone has more than one count but fewer than ten. The V call is TRBV4-2, the J call TRBJ2-1, with D possibly matching TRBD1 (6 bases). Germline V gene data show CDR1 as LGHNA and CDR2 as YNFKEQ. This CDR3 contains 14 residues. The germline V and J ends were trimmed by 4 bases and 8 bases, with 15 bases remaining between them. The DNA of the CDR3 is TGTGCCAGCAGCCCACGACAGGATTGGGATGAGCAGTTCTTC. Its protein is CASSPRQDWDEQFF.

This clone has a handful of counts. The chain is built from TRBV2 and TRBJ1-6; weak D call: TRBD1 (6 bases). This CDR3 is 14 amino acids long. Per germline, CDR1 SNHLY and CDR2 FYNNEI. V lost 2 bases and J 11 bases, leaving 13 bases between the germline ends. For the CDR3, the DNA is TGTGCCAGCAGTGAAACAGGGAGGGAGGCACCCCTCCACTTT. This sequence encodes CASSETGREAPLHF.

The gene calls are TRBV7-2 and TRBJ1-3; 9 bases are shared with TRBD1. The CDR3 runs to 16 residues. Germline trimming cut 1 base from V and 8 bases from J; bases unmatched to any gene: 9. Looked up from germline, CDR1 is SGHTA and CDR2 is FQGNSA. The CDR3 nucleotides read TGTGCCAGCAGCTTAGTAGGGACAGGGAGGGTTGACACCATATATTTT. As protein: CASSLVGTGRVDTIYF.

The chain joins TRBV4-2 to TRBJ2-7, with D uncertain. This CDR3 is built from 12 residues. The germline V and J ends were trimmed by 1 base and 6 bases, with 7 bases remaining between them. CDR1 is LGHNA, CDR2 YNFKEQ, per germline. CDR3 protein: CASSQVASEQYF. The CDR3 region has the DNA TGTGCCAGCAGCCAAGTGGCATCCGAGCAGTACTTC.

This sequence joins TRBV7-2 and TRBJ1-1, with 7 bases fitting TRBD1. After removal of 2 bases from V and 5 bases from J, the junction contained 8 bases not matched to a gene. The germline V gene encodes CDR1 SGHTA and CDR2 FQGNSA. CDR3 length equals 15 residues. This CDR3 reads CASSLSSGGTTEAFF. The CDR3 bases are TGTGCCAGCAGCTTATCCTCAGGGGGTACAACTGAAGCTTTCTTT.

Only a few counts were recorded for this clone. The gene calls are TRBV9 and TRBJ2-7; tentatively, D is TRBD2 (5 bases). This CDR3 comprises 14 residues. The V end was cut by 0 bases, the J end by 0 bases, with 7 bases between. Looked up from germline, CDR1 is SGDLS and CDR2 is YYNGEE. The CDR3 is CASSVGGSSYEQYF. Written as DNA, the CDR3 is TGTGCCAGCAGCGTAGGAGGGAGCTCCTACGAGCAGTACTTC. Drawing the rest from reference TRBV9 and TRBJ2-7, the complete variable domain is DSGVTQTPKHLITATGQRVTLRCSPRSGDLSVYWYQQSLDQGLQFLIQYYNGEERAKGNILERFSAQQFPDLHSELNLSSLELGDSALYFCASSVGGSSYEQYFGPGTRLTVT.

This chain joins TRBV27 and TRBJ1-4; D call uncertain. The CDR3 runs to 15 residues. Trimming removed 2 bases from V and 10 bases from J, with 17 bases in between. Germline CDR1 MNHEY, CDR2 SMNVEV (reference sequence). Here the CDR3 DNA reads TGTGCCAGCAGTTTAAGGTTCAGTACGGGAGGAAAACTGTTTTTT. Translation: CASSLRFSTGGKLFF.

For this clone: The junction does not match germline at one end; this may be a read error. The gene calls are TRBV12-3 or TRBV12-4 and TRBJ2-7; 12 nucleotides align to TRBD2. This CDR3 is built from 13 residues. The CDR3 coding sequence is TGTGCCAGCAGTTCTTCTAGCGGGAGGGCCGAGGACTTC. It codes for CASSSSSGRAEDF.

The genes are TRBV4-1 and TRBJ2-1; 9 bases align to TRBD2. Germline lookup yields CDR1 MGHRA and CDR2 YSYEKL. With 0 bases clipped from V and 6 bases from J, the junction kept 15 bases outside the gene matches. The CDR3 contains 19 residues. The DNA for the CDR3 is TGCGCCAGCAGCCAAGAAAGGCGGGGGGGCCTTAAGGGCCGCAATGAGCAGTTCTTC. Protein sequence: CASSQERRGGLKGRNEQFF.

This clone rates as medium-sized. The rearrangement uses TRBV28 and TRBJ1-6; D gene ambiguous. In germline, CDR1 is MDHEN, CDR2 SYDVKM. Trimming stripped 7 bases from V and 0 bases from J, with 10 bases between. This CDR3 comprises 15 residues. In DNA form, the CDR3 reads TGTGCCAGCAAACCGTATAGCTCCTATAATTCACCCCTCCACTTT. Protein: CASKPYSSYNSPLHF.

This chain connects TRBV4-2 to TRBJ1-2; no clear D gene. The CDR3 runs 11 residues. Germline loops: CDR1 LGHNA, CDR2 YNFKEQ. V was shortened by 0 bases and J by 8 bases, with 4 bases between the two germline ends. The CDR3 DNA reads as TGTGCCAGCAGCCAAGAGGGCGGCTACACCTTC. This encodes CASSQEGGYTF.

This clone occurred a few times. The chain has TRBV19 and TRBJ1-5, with D perhaps TRBD1 (6 bases). Germline CDR1 LNHDA, CDR2 SQIVND (reference sequence). V lost 2 bases to trimming and J lost 2 bases, with 10 bases between them. CDR3 length: 15 amino acids. This CDR3 reads CASSITGMRNQPQHF. The CDR3 nucleotides are TGTGCCAGTAGTATAACAGGGATGCGCAATCAGCCCCAGCATTTT. Filled out from reference TRBV19 and TRBJ1-5, the complete variable domain reads DGGITQSPKYLFRKEGQNVTLSCEQNLNHDAMYWYRQDPGQGLRLIYYSQIVNDFQKGDIAEGYSVSREKKESFPLTVTSAQKNPTAFYLCASSITGMRNQPQHFGDGTRLSIL.

V and J are TRBV19 and TRBJ1-5; TRBD1 matches 9 bases. Trimming took 1 base from V and 2 from J; bases not matched to a gene: 6. The CDR3 has 17 residues. CDR1 and CDR2 from the germline V gene are LNHDA and SQIVND (reference sequence). CDR3: CASSIGWTGDRNQPQHF. The DNA of the CDR3 is TGTGCCAGTAGTATAGGTTGGACAGGGGATCGCAATCAGCCCCAGCATTTT.

The chain links TRBV7-3 to TRBJ2-7; D is perhaps TRBD2 (6 bases). The CDR3 covers 15 residues. Trimming removed 5 bases from V and 3 bases from J, with 17 bases in between. The germline gives CDR1 SGHTA, CDR2 FQGTGA. CDR3 DNA: TGTGCCAGCAGCCCCGGGCTAGCGCCCGGCTACGAGCAGTACTTC. Translation gives CASSPGLAPGYEQYF.

The chain joins TRBV3-1 (or the pseudogene TRBV3-2) to TRBJ1-5, with D maybe TRBD1 (5 bases). Trimming stripped 0 bases from V and 1 base from J, with 16 bases between. In germline, CDR1 is LGHDT, CDR2 YNNKEL (reference sequence). This CDR3 is 18 amino acids long. CDR3 residues: CASSQDDGGGTSNQPQHF. As DNA, the CDR3 is TGTGCCAGCAGCCAAGACGATGGCGGGGGTACAAGCAATCAGCCCCAGCATTTT.

The rearrangement uses TRBV6-1 and TRBJ2-5, with D possibly TRBD2 on 5 matching bases. The V end was cut by 1 base, the J end by 5 bases, with 8 bases between. The CDR3 runs 13 residues. Germline V gene lookup returns CDR1 MNHNS and CDR2 SASEGT. CDR3 sequence: CASSEVWEETQYF. The CDR3 DNA reads as TGTGCCAGCAGTGAAGTTTGGGAGGAGACCCAGTACTTC.

This sequence joins TRBV24-1 and TRBJ2-1, with 8 bases matching TRBD2. CDR1 KGHDR and CDR2 SFDVKD come from the germline V gene. The CDR3 is 15 amino acids. The V and J ends lost 1 base and 9 bases, in that order; junction bases with no gene match: 7. CDR3 sequence: CATSDFQASGSEQFF. The CDR3 DNA reads as TGTGCCACCAGTGATTTTCAGGCTAGCGGGTCTGAGCAGTTCTTC.

The chain is built from TRBV24-1 and TRBJ2-5; 13 bases are shared with TRBD2. CDR1 and CDR2 from the germline V gene are KGHDR and SFDVKD. The CDR3 contains 18 residues. V trimming: 3 bases; J trimming: 3 bases; junction bases outside the gene matches: 9. The DNA of the CDR3 is TGTGCCACCAGTGATCCGCCGGGTGGGACTAGCGGGGAAGAGACCCAGTACTTC. Its protein product is CATSDPPGGTSGEETQYF.

V gene TRBV12-3 or TRBV12-4 combines with J gene TRBJ1-3, with unresolved D. The V end lost 6 bases, the J end lost 0 bases, and 6 bases lay between the germline ends. CDR3 size: 13 residues. CDR3: CASSKNSGNTIYF. The DNA for the CDR3 is TGTGCCAGCAGCAAAAACTCTGGAAACACCATATATTTT.

V is TRBV4-1 and J is TRBJ2-5, with TRBD2 as a possible D gene (6 bases). The CDR3 extends over 17 amino acids. The V and J ends lost 0 bases and 5 bases respectively, with 19 bases between them. Germline loops: CDR1 MGHRA, CDR2 YSYEKL. This CDR3 reads CASSQERFGGFEETQYF. DNA for the CDR3: TGCGCCAGCAGCCAAGAGAGGTTCGGGGGTTTTGAGGAGACCCAGTACTTC.

This clone was observed once. This chain connects TRBV6-5 to TRBJ2-1; TRBD2 matches at 8 bases. Germline trimming cut 4 bases from V and 3 bases from J; bases unmatched to any gene: 8. Germline-derived CDR1 and CDR2 are MNHEY and SVGAGI. CDR3 length equals 16 residues. The CDR3 sequence: CASSSLAGSRYNEQFF. The CDR3 DNA reads as TGTGCCAGCAGTTCATTAGCGGGGAGCCGCTACAATGAGCAGTTCTTC.

V gene TRBV9 combines with J gene TRBJ2-7, with a weak D call TRBD2 (7 bases). From germline, CDR1 is SGDLS and CDR2 YYNGEE. CDR3 length: 12 residues. The V end was cut by 7 bases, the J end by 3 bases, with 11 bases between. CDR3 amino acids: CASGGGGYEQYF. In DNA form, the CDR3 reads TGTGCCAGCGGGGGCGGGGGCTACGAGCAGTACTTC.

The chain employs TRBV6-5 and TRBJ2-3; 8 positions match TRBD1. This CDR3 is 14 amino acids long. J lost 2 bases, V lost 10 bases, and 8 bases had no gene match. Germline V lookup: CDR1 MNHEY, CDR2 SVGAGI. CDR3: CATSRDRITDTQYF. The CDR3 DNA is TGTGCCACCTCGCGGGACAGGATCACAGATACGCAGTATTTT.

This rearrangement joins TRBV7-6 to TRBJ2-7, with 11 bases that match TRBD2. The CDR3 contains 16 residues. V lost 4 bases, J lost 5 bases, and 10 bases stayed unmatched. Germline V gene sequence: CDR1 SGHVS, CDR2 FNYEAQ. The CDR3 loop reads CASSSLSGGAGNEQYF. The CDR3 bases are TGTGCCAGCAGCTCCCTTAGCGGGGGGGCCGGTAACGAGCAGTACTTC. The variable domain in full, with the rest retrieved from reference TRBV7-6 and TRBJ2-7, is GAGVSQSPRYKVTKRGQDVALRCDPISGHVSLYWYRQALGQGPEFLTYFNYEAQQDKSGLPNDRFSAERPEGSISTLTIQRTEQRDSAMYRCASSSLSGGAGNEQYFGPGTRLTVT.

The chain joins TRBV4-3 to TRBJ1-2, with 7 positions matching TRBD1. This CDR3 region has 15 residues. Trimming removed 1 base from V and 5 bases from J; junction bases left unmatched: 7. Germline assignment: CDR1 LGHNA and CDR2 YSLEER. The chain's CDR3 is CASSQVEGAPYGYTF. In DNA form, the CDR3 reads TGCGCCAGCAGCCAAGTAGAGGGGGCCCCTTATGGCTACACCTTC.

V gene TRBV3-1 (or the pseudogene TRBV3-2) combines with J gene TRBJ2-3; the match to TRBD1 covers 7 bases. The CDR3 spans 15 residues. The V gene end was trimmed by 3 bases and the J gene end by 1 base; junction bases not matched to a gene: 4. Germline assignment: CDR1 LGHDT and CDR2 YNNKEL (reference sequence). CDR3 region: CASSHVTGGTDTQYF. The CDR3 DNA reads TGTGCCAGCAGCCACGTCACAGGGGGCACAGATACGCAGTATTTT.

The V call is TRBV7-9, the J call TRBJ2-7; a weak D match, TRBD1 (6 bases). Germline CDR1 and CDR2: SEHNR and FQNEAQ (reference sequence). The CDR3 is 15 residues long. V was pared by 5 bases and J by 3 bases, with 17 bases between. The CDR3 here is CASSPPTGQNYEQYF. The CDR3 DNA reads TGTGCCAGCAGCCCCCCCACCGGACAGAACTACGAGCAGTACTTC.

This clone has just a few counts. The rearrangement uses TRBV27 and TRBJ2-7; D might be TRBD1 (6 bases). Trimming shortened V by 3 bases and J by 1 base, and 10 bases separated the two germline ends. Germline CDR1 and CDR2: MNHEY and SMNVEV (reference sequence). The CDR3 is 14 amino acids. The DNA of the CDR3 is TGTGCCAGCAGTTTGGAACAGGGATCCTACGAGCAGTACTTC. It encodes CASSLEQGSYEQYF.